The 18 T cell receptor beta chains given below trace back to one sample, sequenced in a study of cytomegalovirus exposure and HLA in healthy donors. PCR primers comprised 60 Vbeta and 13 Jbeta primers. Assay used: immunoSEQ multiplex PCR; TCRdb lists only in-frame clones, some missing. Found here are more than 95,000 clones, approximately 70% of them singletons; the top ten hold 2.5% to 3.5%. Sequenced input: PBMCs. These receptors came from a man aged 30-40 years in good health and CMV-seronegative.

The chain carries TRBV19 and TRBJ2-7, with 8 bases that match TRBD1. V shed 4 bases, J shed 4 bases, and the junction held 3 bases outside the gene matches. Germline V gene lookup returns CDR1 LNHDA and CDR2 SQIVND (reference sequence). The CDR3 loop spans 13 amino acids. DNA for the CDR3: TGTGCCAGTAGTAGCAGGGGGCTGTACGAGCAGTACTTC. It yields the protein CASSSRGLYEQYF. The entire variable domain, with the rest obtained from reference TRBV19 and TRBJ2-7, is as follows: DGGITQSPKYLFRKEGQNVTLSCEQNLNHDAMYWYRQDPGQGLRLIYYSQIVNDFQKGDIAEGYSVSREKKESFPLTVTSAQKNPTAFYLCASSSRGLYEQYFGPGTRLTVT.

In its sample, this clone was seen once. A read error may account for a junction end that differs from germline. V is TRBV28 and J is TRBJ2-4, with TRBD1 as a possible D gene (6 bases). CDR1 and CDR2 (germline): MDHEN, SYDVKM. The CDR3 spans 15 residues. The CDR3 coding sequence is TGTGCCAGCAGTCCCCGGACAGCGAGCAAAAACAGTCAGTACTTC. Protein sequence: CASSPRTASKNSQYF.

There are a few counts of this clone. The chain employs TRBV7-9 and TRBJ1-1; TRBD1 might be the D (6 bases). CDR1 and CDR2 (germline): SEHNR, FQNEAQ (reference sequence). This CDR3 spans 16 amino acids. V was trimmed by 5 bases and J by 3 bases, leaving 19 bases between them. The CDR3 DNA reads TGTGCCAGCAGCCCGATCGAGGGGGACCGGGACACTGAAGCTTTCTTT. The encoded protein is CASSPIEGDRDTEAFF.

This sequence joins TRBV28 and TRBJ2-7, with a possible D match to TRBD2 (5 bases). Germline assignment: CDR1 MDHEN and CDR2 SYDVKM. This CDR3 spans 13 amino acids. V was trimmed by 7 bases and J by 3 bases, leaving 13 bases between them. The CDR3 region has the DNA TGTGCCAGCAACACCCCCGGGAACTACGAGCAGTACTTC. Translation: CASNTPGNYEQYF.

The chain links TRBV12-5 to TRBJ1-5; D is unclear. Germline CDR1 LGHNT, CDR2 FRNRAP. Trimming took off 3 bases at V and 5 bases at J, with 11 bases between the two ends. The length of the CDR3 is 14 residues. For the CDR3, the DNA is TGTGCTAGTGGTTTTGCTAGAAAATATCAGCCCCAGCATTTT. Amino acid sequence: CASGFARKYQPQHF.

This chain uses TRBV11-3 with TRBJ2-3; D uncertain. V was shortened by 5 bases and J by 9 bases, with 15 bases between the two germline ends. CDR3 length equals 13 residues. Germline V gives CDR1 SGHNT, CDR2 YENEEA. The CDR3 DNA follows: TGTGCCAGCAGCCTGGGTTCGACTGCCACGCAGTATTTT. Translation gives CASSLGSTATQYF.

The rearrangement uses TRBV6-5 and TRBJ2-3; D possibly corresponds to TRBD1 (5 bases). Germline CDR1 MNHEY, CDR2 SVGAGI. V was cut by 2 bases and J by 2 bases, with 11 bases left in between. The CDR3 runs 15 residues. This chain's CDR3 is CASSYKGRNTDTQYF. In DNA form, the CDR3 reads TGTGCCAGCAGTTACAAGGGGCGAAACACAGATACGCAGTATTTT.

The CDR3 here is CAWGGVGPYGYTF. CDR3 DNA: TGTGCCTGGGGGGGGGTGGGGCCCTATGGCTACACCTTC. This chain uses TRBV30 with TRBJ1-2, with D possibly TRBD1 on 5 matching bases. V lost 5 bases, J lost 4 bases, and 14 bases lay in between. The CDR3 is 13 amino acids. In germline, CDR1 is GTSNPN, CDR2 SVGIG (reference sequence).

V and J are TRBV4-2 and TRBJ2-7, with 10 nucleotides matching TRBD2. Germline V lookup: CDR1 LGHNA, CDR2 YNFKEQ. V lost 1 base to trimming and J lost 3 bases; unmatched junction nucleotides: 3. The CDR3 runs 15 residues. The CDR3 reads CASSQVRLAGYEQYF. CDR3 DNA: TGTGCCAGCAGCCAAGTTAGACTAGCGGGCTACGAGCAGTACTTC.

The V and J genes are TRBV7-2 and TRBJ2-5, with 9 nucleotides matching TRBD1. Trimming at V came to 5 bases and at J to 4 bases, leaving 5 bases not matched to a gene. The CDR3 is 14 amino acids. Germline V CDR1 and CDR2: SGHTA, FQGNSA. Here the CDR3 DNA reads TGTGCCAGCAGCCCAAACAGGGGGCGAGAGACCCAGTACTTC. Amino acid sequence: CASSPNRGRETQYF.

This chain connects TRBV5-1 to TRBJ2-5; 7 nucleotides line up with TRBD1. J gave up 1 base and V 5 bases, and 5 bases lay outside the gene matches. Per germline, CDR1 SGHRS and CDR2 YFSETQ. The CDR3 covers 14 residues. The CDR3: CASRSQGSQETQYF. CDR3 bases: TGCGCCAGCAGGTCACAGGGGAGCCAAGAGACCCAGTACTTC. The variable domain in full, with the rest retrieved from reference TRBV5-1 and TRBJ2-5, is KAGVTQTPRYLIKTRGQQVTLSCSPISGHRSVSWYQQTPGQGLQFLFEYFSETQRNKGNFPGRFSGRQFSNSRSEMNVSTLELGDSALYLCASRSQGSQETQYFGPGTRLLVL.

This chain links TRBV10-3 with TRBJ2-3; tentative D call: TRBD1 (5 bases). The CDR3 loop spans 15 amino acids. Germline values: CDR1 ENHRY, CDR2 SYGVKD. V was shortened by 4 bases and J by 0 bases, with 11 bases between the two germline ends. The CDR3 here is CAISVTDRSTDTQYF. The CDR3 coding sequence is TGTGCCATCAGTGTGACAGATCGGAGCACAGATACGCAGTATTTT.

The V call is TRBV10-3, the J call TRBJ2-7; the match to TRBD1 covers 12 bases. Trimming cost V 8 bases and J 4 bases; bases outside gene matches: 3. CDR3 length equals 13 residues. Per germline, CDR1 ENHRY and CDR2 SYGVKD. The CDR3: CAILGQGAYEQYF. DNA of the CDR3: TGTGCCATCCTGGGACAGGGGGCTTACGAGCAGTACTTC.

The V gene is TRBV4-2, the J gene TRBJ1-2; 7 nucleotides line up with TRBD1. The ends lost 1 base at V and 3 bases at J; junction bases unmatched: 8. Germline CDR1 and CDR2: LGHNA and YNFKEQ. The CDR3 is made up of 16 amino acids. The DNA for the CDR3 is TGTGCCAGCAGCCAAGGACCAGACAGGGAGGACTATGGCTACACCTTC. Residues: CASSQGPDREDYGYTF.

The gene calls are TRBV2 and TRBJ2-2; D might be TRBD1 (6 bases). The CDR3 is 15 residues long. The germline V and J ends were trimmed by 5 bases and 2 bases, with 12 bases remaining between them. Germline CDR1 and CDR2: SNHLY and FYNNEI. The CDR3 spells CASSFQGINTGELFF. DNA for the CDR3: TGTGCCAGCAGTTTTCAGGGGATTAACACCGGGGAGCTGTTTTTT.

V gene TRBV10-3 combines with J gene TRBJ1-1; possible D gene TRBD1, 5 bases. There are 12 residues in the CDR3. V lost 6 bases and J 3 bases, leaving 8 bases between the germline ends. From germline, CDR1 is ENHRY and CDR2 SYGVKD. This CDR3 is CAIRDTYTEAFF. The DNA for the CDR3 is TGTGCCATCAGGGACACCTACACTGAAGCTTTCTTT.

The chain combines TRBV7-2 with TRBJ2-4, with 8 bases fitting TRBD2. Germline trimming cut 5 bases from V and 3 bases from J; bases unmatched to any gene: 6. The CDR3 loop spans 15 amino acids. CDR1 is SGHTA and CDR2 is FQGNSA in the germline V gene. The CDR3 DNA follows: TGTGCCAGCAGCCGGGGGGGGGCGAGCAAAAACATTCAGTACTTC. Its protein is CASSRGGASKNIQYF. Drawing the rest from reference TRBV7-2 and TRBJ2-4, the complete variable domain is GAGVSQSPSNKVTEKGKDVELRCDPISGHTALYWYRQSLGQGLEFLIYFQGNSAPDKSGLPSDRFSAERTGGSVSTLTIQRTQQEDSAVYLCASSRGGASKNIQYFGAGTRLSVL.

The rearrangement uses TRBV6-5 and TRBJ1-6; 8 nucleotides agree with TRBD1. Trimming took 0 bases from V and 14 from J; bases not matched to a gene: 12. The germline CDR1 and CDR2 sequences are MNHEY and SVGAGI. This CDR3 comprises 16 residues. Here the CDR3 reads CASSYSIGTGRVTLHF. In DNA form, the CDR3 reads TGTGCCAGCAGTTACTCGATCGGGACAGGTCGGGTAACCCTCCACTTT.